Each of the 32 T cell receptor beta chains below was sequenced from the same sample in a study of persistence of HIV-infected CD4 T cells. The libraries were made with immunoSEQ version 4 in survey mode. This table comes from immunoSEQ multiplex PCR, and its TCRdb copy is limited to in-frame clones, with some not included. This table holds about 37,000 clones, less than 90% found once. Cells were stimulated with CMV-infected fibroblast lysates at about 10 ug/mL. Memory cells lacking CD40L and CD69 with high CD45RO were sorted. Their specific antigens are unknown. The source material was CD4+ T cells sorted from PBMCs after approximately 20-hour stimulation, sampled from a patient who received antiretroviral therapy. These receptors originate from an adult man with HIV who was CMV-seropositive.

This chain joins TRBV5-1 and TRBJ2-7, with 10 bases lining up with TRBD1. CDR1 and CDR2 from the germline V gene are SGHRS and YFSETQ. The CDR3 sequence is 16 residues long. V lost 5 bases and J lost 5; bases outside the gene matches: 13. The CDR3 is CASRRGTGTGAHEQYF. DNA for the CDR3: TGCGCCAGCAGACGCGGTACCGGGACAGGGGCTCACGAGCAGTACTTC. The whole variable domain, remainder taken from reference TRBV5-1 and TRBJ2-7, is KAGVTQTPRYLIKTRGQQVTLSCSPISGHRSVSWYQQTPGQGLQFLFEYFSETQRNKGNFPGRFSGRQFSNSRSEMNVSTLELGDSALYLCASRRGTGTGAHEQYFGPGTRLTVT.

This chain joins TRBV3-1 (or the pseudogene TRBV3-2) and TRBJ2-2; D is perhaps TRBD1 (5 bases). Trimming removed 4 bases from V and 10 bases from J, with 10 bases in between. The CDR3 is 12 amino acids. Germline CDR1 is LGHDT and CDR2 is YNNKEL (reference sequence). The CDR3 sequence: CASSLQGEELFF. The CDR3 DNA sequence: TGTGCCAGCAGCCTTCAGGGTGAGGAGCTGTTTTTT.

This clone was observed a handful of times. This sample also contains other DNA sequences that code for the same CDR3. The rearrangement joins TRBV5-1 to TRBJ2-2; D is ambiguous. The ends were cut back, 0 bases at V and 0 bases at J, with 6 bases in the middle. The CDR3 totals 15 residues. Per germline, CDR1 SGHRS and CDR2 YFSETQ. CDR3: CASSLGQSNTGELFF. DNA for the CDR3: TGCGCCAGCAGCTTGGGGCAATCGAACACCGGGGAGCTGTTTTTT.

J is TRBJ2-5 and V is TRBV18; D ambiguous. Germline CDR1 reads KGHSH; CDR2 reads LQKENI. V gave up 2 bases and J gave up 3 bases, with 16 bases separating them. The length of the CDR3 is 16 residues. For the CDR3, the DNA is TGTGCCAGCTCACCAATGAAAAGGCGCACCGAAGAGACCCAGTACTTC. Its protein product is CASSPMKRRTEETQYF.

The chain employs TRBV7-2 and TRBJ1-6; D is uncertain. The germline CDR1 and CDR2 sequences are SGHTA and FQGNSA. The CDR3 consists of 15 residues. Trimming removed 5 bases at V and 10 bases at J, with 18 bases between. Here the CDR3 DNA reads TGTGCCAGCAGCAACGTCCGGGGAGTAGGGTCACCCCTCCACTTT. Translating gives CASSNVRGVGSPLHF.

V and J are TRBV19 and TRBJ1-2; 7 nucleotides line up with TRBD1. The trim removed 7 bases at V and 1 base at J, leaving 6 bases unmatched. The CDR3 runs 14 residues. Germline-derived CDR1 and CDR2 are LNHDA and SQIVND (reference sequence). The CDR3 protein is CASTPNRGNYGYTF. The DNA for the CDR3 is TGTGCCAGTACCCCGAACAGGGGTAACTATGGCTACACCTTC.

Here the CDR3 reads CASRRGDTYEQYF. DNA of the CDR3: TGCGCCAGCAGGCGAGGGGACACCTACGAGCAGTACTTC. This chain joins TRBV5-1 and TRBJ2-7; D may be TRBD1 (6 bases). CDR1 is SGHRS, CDR2 YFSETQ, per germline. Trimming pared 5 bases from V and 2 bases from J, leaving 11 bases between. This CDR3 is built from 13 residues. The full variable domain, completed using reference TRBV5-1 and TRBJ2-7, is KAGVTQTPRYLIKTRGQQVTLSCSPISGHRSVSWYQQTPGQGLQFLFEYFSETQRNKGNFPGRFSGRQFSNSRSEMNVSTLELGDSALYLCASRRGDTYEQYFGPGTRLTVT.

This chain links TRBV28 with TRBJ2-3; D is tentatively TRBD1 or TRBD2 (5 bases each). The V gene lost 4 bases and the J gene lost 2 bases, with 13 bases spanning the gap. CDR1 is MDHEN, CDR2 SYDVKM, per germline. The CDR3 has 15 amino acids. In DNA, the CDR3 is TGTGCCAGCAGTTCCCCGGGGCGGAACACAGATACGCAGTATTTT. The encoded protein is CASSSPGRNTDTQYF.

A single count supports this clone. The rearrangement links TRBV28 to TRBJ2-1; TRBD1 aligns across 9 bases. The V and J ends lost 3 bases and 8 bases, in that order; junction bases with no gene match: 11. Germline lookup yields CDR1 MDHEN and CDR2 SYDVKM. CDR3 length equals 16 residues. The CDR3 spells CASSFLPGTGRDEQFF. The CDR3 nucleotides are TGTGCCAGCAGTTTCTTACCCGGGACAGGGCGGGATGAGCAGTTCTTC.

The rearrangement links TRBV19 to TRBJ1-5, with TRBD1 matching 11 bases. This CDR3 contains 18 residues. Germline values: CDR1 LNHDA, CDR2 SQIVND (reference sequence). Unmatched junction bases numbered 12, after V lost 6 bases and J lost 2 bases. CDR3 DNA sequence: TGTGCCAGTAGGAATACCGGGACAGGGGGTTCCGGCAATCAGCCCCAGCATTTT. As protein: CASRNTGTGGSGNQPQHF.

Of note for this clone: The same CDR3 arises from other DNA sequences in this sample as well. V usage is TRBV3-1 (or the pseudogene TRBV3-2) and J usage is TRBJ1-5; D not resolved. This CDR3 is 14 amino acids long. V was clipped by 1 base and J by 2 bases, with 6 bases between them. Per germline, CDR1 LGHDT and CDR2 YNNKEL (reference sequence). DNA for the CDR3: TGTGCCAGCAGCCAAGGGTCAGGCAATCAGCCCCAGCATTTT. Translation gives CASSQGSGNQPQHF.

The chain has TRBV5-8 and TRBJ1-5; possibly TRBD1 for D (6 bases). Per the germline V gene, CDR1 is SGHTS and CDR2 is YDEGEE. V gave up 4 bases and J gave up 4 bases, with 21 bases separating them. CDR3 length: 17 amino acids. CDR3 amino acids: CASSPTTGAFLNQPQHF. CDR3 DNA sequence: TGTGCCAGCAGCCCCACGACGGGGGCGTTCCTGAATCAGCCCCAGCATTTT.

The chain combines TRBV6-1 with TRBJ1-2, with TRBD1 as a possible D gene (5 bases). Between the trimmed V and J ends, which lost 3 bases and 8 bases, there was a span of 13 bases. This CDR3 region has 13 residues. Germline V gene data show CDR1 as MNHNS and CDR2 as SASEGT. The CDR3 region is CASSDGGVGGYTF. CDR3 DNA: TGTGCCAGCAGTGATGGAGGGGTGGGAGGCTACACCTTC.

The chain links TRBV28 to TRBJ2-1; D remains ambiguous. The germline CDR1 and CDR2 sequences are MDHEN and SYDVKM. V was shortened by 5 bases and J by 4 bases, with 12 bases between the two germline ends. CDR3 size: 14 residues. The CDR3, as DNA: TGTGCCAGCAGTCCCCCGACCGGATACAATGAGCAGTTCTTC. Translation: CASSPPTGYNEQFF.

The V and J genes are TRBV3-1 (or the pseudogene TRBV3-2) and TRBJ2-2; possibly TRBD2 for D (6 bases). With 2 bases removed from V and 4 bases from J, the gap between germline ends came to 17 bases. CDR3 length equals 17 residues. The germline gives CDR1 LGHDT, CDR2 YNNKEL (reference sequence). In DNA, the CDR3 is TGTGCCAGCAGCCAATATCGGGCCCGGGGGACCACCGGGGAGCTGTTTTTT. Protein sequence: CASSQYRARGTTGELFF.

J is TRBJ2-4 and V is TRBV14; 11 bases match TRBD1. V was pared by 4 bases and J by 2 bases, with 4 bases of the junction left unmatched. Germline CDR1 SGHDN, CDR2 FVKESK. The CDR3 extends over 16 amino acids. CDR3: CASSLGQGGSKNIQYF. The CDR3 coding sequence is TGTGCCAGCAGCCTGGGACAGGGGGGATCCAAAAACATTCAGTACTTC.

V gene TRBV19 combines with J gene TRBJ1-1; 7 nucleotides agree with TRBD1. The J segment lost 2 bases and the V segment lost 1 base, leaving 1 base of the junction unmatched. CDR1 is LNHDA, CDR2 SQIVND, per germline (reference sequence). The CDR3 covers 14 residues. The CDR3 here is CASSIGDSNTEAFF. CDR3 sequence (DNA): TGTGCCAGTAGTATAGGGGACAGCAACACTGAAGCTTTCTTT.

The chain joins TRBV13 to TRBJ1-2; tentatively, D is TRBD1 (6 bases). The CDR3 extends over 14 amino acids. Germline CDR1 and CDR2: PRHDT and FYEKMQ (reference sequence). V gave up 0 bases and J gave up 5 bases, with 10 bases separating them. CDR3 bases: TGTGCCAGCAGCTTAGGAACAGGGTCGTATGGCTACACCTTC. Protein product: CASSLGTGSYGYTF.

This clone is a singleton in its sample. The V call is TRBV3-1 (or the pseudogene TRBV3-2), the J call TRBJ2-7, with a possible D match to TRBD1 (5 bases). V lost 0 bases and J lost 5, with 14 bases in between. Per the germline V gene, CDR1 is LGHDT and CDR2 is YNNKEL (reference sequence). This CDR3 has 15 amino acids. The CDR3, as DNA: TGTGCCAGCAGCCAAGAACCCAGGGCGATTGACGAGCAGTACTTC. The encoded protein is CASSQEPRAIDEQYF.

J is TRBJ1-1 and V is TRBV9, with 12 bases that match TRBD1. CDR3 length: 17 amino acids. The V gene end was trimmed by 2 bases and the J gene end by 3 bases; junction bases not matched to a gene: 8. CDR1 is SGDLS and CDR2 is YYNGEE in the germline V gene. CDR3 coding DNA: TGTGCCAGCAGCGTCTCCGGGACAGGGGGCTTCTACACTGAAGCTTTCTTT. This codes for CASSVSGTGGFYTEAFF.

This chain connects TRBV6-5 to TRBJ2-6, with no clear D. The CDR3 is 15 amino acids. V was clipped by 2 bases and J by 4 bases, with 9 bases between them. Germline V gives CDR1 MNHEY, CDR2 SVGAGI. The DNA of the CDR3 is TGTGCCAGCAGTTACGGGGTCCCCGGGGCCAACGTCCTGACTTTC. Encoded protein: CASSYGVPGANVLTF.

CDR3 loop: CASRRRGPGNTEAFF. DNA for the CDR3: TGTGCCAGCAGACGCAGGGGGCCGGGGAACACTGAAGCTTTCTTT. This sequence joins TRBV7-2 and TRBJ1-1, with 8 bases lining up with TRBD1. Trimming took 6 bases from V and 1 from J; bases not matched to a gene: 7. There are 15 residues in the CDR3. In germline, CDR1 is SGHTA, CDR2 FQGNSA.

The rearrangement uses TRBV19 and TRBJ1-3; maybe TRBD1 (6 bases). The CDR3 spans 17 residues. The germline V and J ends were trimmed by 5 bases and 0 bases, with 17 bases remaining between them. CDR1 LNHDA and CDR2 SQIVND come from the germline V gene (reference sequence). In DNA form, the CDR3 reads TGTGCCAGTAGTCCAGGAACAGGGCTCCTCTCTGGAAACACCATATATTTT. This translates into CASSPGTGLLSGNTIYF.

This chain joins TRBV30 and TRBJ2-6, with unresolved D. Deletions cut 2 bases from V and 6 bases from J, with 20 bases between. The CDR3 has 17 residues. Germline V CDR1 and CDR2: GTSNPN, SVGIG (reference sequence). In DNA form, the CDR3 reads TGTGCCTGGAGTAAAGGGTGGGGTTCAAGTACGGCCAACGTCCTGACTTTC. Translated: CAWSKGWGSSTANVLTF.

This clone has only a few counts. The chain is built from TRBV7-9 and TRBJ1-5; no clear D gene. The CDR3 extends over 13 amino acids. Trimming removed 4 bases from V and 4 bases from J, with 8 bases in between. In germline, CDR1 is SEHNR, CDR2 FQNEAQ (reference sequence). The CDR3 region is CASSSQRNQPQHF. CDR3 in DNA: TGTGCCAGCAGCTCTCAGAGAAATCAGCCCCAGCATTTT.

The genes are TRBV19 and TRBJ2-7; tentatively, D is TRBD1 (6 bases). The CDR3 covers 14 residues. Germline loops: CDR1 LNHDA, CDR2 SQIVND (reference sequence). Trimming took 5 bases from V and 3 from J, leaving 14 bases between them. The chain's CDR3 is CASSSQGGFYEQYF. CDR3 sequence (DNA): TGTGCCAGTAGTTCACAGGGCGGGTTCTACGAGCAGTACTTC.

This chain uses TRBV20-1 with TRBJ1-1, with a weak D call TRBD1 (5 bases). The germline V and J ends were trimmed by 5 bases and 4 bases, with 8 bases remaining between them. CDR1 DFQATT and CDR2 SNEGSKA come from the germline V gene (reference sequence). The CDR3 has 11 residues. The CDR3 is CSALDSTEAFF. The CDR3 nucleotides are TGCAGTGCTCTAGACAGCACTGAAGCTTTCTTT.

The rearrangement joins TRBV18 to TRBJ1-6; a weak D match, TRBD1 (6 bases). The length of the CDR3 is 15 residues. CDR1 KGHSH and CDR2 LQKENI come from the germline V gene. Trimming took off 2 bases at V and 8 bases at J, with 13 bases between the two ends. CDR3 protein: CASSPREGGDSPLHF. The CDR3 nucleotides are TGTGCCAGCTCACCAAGGGAAGGGGGGGATTCACCCCTCCACTTT.

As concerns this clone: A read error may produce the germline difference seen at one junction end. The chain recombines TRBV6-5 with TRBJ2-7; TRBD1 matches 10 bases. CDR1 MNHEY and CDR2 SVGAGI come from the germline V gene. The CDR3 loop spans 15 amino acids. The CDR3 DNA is TGTGCCAGCAGTGACTCGGGGACAGGGGCCTACGAGCAGTACTTC. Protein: CASSDSGTGAYEQYF.

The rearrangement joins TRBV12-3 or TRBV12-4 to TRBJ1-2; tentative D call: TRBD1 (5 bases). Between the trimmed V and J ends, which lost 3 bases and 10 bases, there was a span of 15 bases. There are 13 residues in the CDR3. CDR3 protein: CASSFRQSHDYTF. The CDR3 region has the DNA TGTGCCAGCAGTTTCAGACAGTCCCATGACTACACCTTC.

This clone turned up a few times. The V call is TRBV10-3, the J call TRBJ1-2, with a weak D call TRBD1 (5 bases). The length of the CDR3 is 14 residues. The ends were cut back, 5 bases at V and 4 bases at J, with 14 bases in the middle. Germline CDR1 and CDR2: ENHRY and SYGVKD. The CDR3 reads CAISIQVRTYGYTF. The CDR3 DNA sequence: TGTGCCATCAGTATACAGGTCAGGACCTATGGCTACACCTTC.

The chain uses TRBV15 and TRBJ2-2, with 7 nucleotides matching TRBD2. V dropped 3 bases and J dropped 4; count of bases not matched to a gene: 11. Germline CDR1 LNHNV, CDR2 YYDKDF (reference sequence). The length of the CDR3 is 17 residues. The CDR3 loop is CATSSPGGGGSTGELFF. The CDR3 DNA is TGTGCCACCAGCAGCCCAGGTGGCGGGGGAAGCACCGGGGAGCTGTTTTTT.